A single sample is the source of the 20 T cell receptor beta chains below, sequenced in a study of control samples from healthy donors and cancer patients. Using immunoSEQ multiplex PCR, the repertoire was profiled, and TCRdb retains in-frame clones only, with some absent. The sample lists approximately 100,000 clones, around 88% seen once, with roughly 13% in the top ten. The sample was blood. The receptor set was obtained from a man under 40 in good health.

As concerns this clone: Germline and junction disagree at one end, which may indicate a read error. V gene TRBV11-2 combines with J gene TRBJ2-7; TRBD1 or TRBD2 may be the D gene (6 bases each). Germline V gene sequence: CDR1 SGHAT, CDR2 FQNNGV. The CDR3 consists of 13 residues. The CDR3 loop is CASSLDGGQRKSF. For the CDR3, the DNA is TGTGCCAGCAGCTTAGATGGGGGGCAGCGAAAAAGCTTC.

The V and J genes are TRBV5-4 and TRBJ2-7; 11 bases map to TRBD2. With V trimmed by 0 bases and J by 4 bases, 9 bases remained unmatched. CDR1 and CDR2 (germline): SGHNT, YYREEE (reference sequence). This CDR3 has 17 residues. This chain's CDR3 is CASSLDPSGRRRYEQYF. The CDR3 region has the DNA TGTGCCAGCAGCTTGGATCCTAGCGGGAGGCGGCGGTACGAGCAGTACTTC.

The chain joins TRBV2 to TRBJ2-2; no clear D. This CDR3 contains 9 residues. Trimming cost V 5 bases and J 13 bases, with 5 bases left between them. Germline V gene sequence: CDR1 SNHLY, CDR2 FYNNEI. CDR3 nucleotides: TGTGCCAGCAGTCGAGGGCTGTTTTTT. Encoded protein: CASSRGLFF.

The V gene is TRBV6-1, the J gene TRBJ1-3; possibly TRBD1 for D (5 bases). The CDR3 sequence is 15 residues long. CDR1 and CDR2 from the germline V gene are MNHNS and SASEGT. The V end was cut by 3 bases, the J end by 0 bases, with 9 bases between. This chain's CDR3 is CASSDRRGSGNTIYF. CDR3 DNA sequence: TGTGCCAGCAGTGATCGAAGGGGCTCTGGAAACACCATATATTTT.

The chain carries TRBV6-5 and TRBJ1-4; D gene uncertain. The germline V gene encodes CDR1 MNHEY and CDR2 SVGAGI. With 0 bases removed from V and 4 bases from J, the gap between germline ends came to 9 bases. The CDR3 is made up of 15 amino acids. CDR3 sequence: CASSYSGRYNEKLFF. DNA of the CDR3: TGTGCCAGCAGTTACTCGGGCAGATATAATGAAAAACTGTTTTTT.

The chain combines TRBV18 with TRBJ1-2; 8 bases align to TRBD1. Unmatched junction bases numbered 10, after V lost 0 bases and J lost 7 bases. CDR1 is KGHSH and CDR2 is LQKENI in the germline V gene. The CDR3 consists of 16 residues. CDR3 sequence reads: CASSPPNHRGIGGYTF. For the CDR3, the DNA is TGTGCCAGCTCACCACCAAACCACAGGGGGATTGGTGGCTACACCTTC.

The chain links TRBV18 to TRBJ2-7, with 8 bases identical to TRBD1. Germline V gene sequence: CDR1 KGHSH, CDR2 LQKENI. Trimming cost V 5 bases and J 0 bases; bases outside gene matches: 3. CDR3 length: 14 amino acids. CDR3 DNA: TGTGCCAGCTCAGGGACAGGTAGCTCCTACGAGCAGTACTTC. It encodes CASSGTGSSYEQYF.

Here the CDR3 reads CASSPSTKVPYGYTF. CDR3 DNA sequence: TGCGCCAGCAGCCCATCGACAAAAGTTCCCTATGGCTACACCTTC. The chain has TRBV5-1 and TRBJ1-2; D unclear. Germline lookup yields CDR1 SGHRS and CDR2 YFSETQ. The CDR3 is 15 residues long. Trimming removed 4 bases at V and 4 bases at J, with 17 bases between.

The chain joins TRBV28 to TRBJ2-1; 14 nucleotides align to TRBD2. The CDR3 is 15 residues long. Per germline, CDR1 MDHEN and CDR2 SYDVKM. The ends lost 7 bases at V and 7 bases at J; junction bases unmatched: 6. CDR3 nucleotides: TGTGCCAGCACTAGAGGGACTAGCGGGAGTAATGAGCAGTTCTTC. Protein: CASTRGTSGSNEQFF.

This clone was seen a handful of times. CDR3 amino acids: CAWRGYTDTQYF. The CDR3 DNA reads as TGTGCCTGGAGGGGGTACACAGATACGCAGTATTTT. V is TRBV30 and J is TRBJ2-3; D is undetermined. Germline CDR1 GTSNPN, CDR2 SVGIG (reference sequence). There are 12 residues in the CDR3. The V end lost 3 bases, the J end lost 2 bases, and 6 bases lay between the germline ends. The full variable domain, in which reference TRBV30 and TRBJ2-3 provide the parts outside the CDR3, is SQTIHQWPATLVQPVGSPLSLECTVEGTSNPNLYWYRQAAGRGLQLLFYSVGIGQISSEVPQNLSASRPQDRQFILSSKKLLLSDSGFYLCAWRGYTDTQYFGPGTRLTVL.

The V call is TRBV10-3, the J call TRBJ2-5, with 11 nucleotides matching TRBD2. This CDR3 comprises 16 residues. CDR1 is ENHRY and CDR2 is SYGVKD in the germline V gene. V shed 3 bases, J shed 4 bases, and the junction held 7 bases outside the gene matches. This chain's CDR3 is CAISDPGLAGGETQYF. The CDR3 DNA reads TGTGCCATCAGTGACCCCGGACTAGCGGGTGGAGAGACCCAGTACTTC.

The chain couples TRBV14 to TRBJ2-2; D call uncertain. This CDR3 contains 14 residues. Trimming took 2 bases from V and 1 from J, leaving 5 bases between them. Germline CDR1 is SGHDN and CDR2 is FVKESK. CDR3 coding DNA: TGTGCCAGCAGCCAAACAAGGAACACCGGGGAGCTGTTTTTT. Protein sequence: CASSQTRNTGELFF.

J is TRBJ1-1 and V is TRBV12-5, with a possible D match to TRBD1 (5 bases). CDR3 size: 14 residues. Germline CDR1 is LGHNT and CDR2 is FRNRAP. Trimming took 6 bases from V and 1 from J, leaving 12 bases between them. The CDR3 protein is CASGPRVGNTEAFF. The DNA for the CDR3 is TGTGCTAGTGGCCCCAGGGTGGGGAACACTGAAGCTTTCTTT. The full variable domain, completed using reference TRBV12-5 and TRBJ1-1, is DARVTQTPRHKVTEMGQEVTMRCQPILGHNTVFWYRQTMMQGLELLAYFRNRAPLDDSGMPKDRFSAEMPDATLATLKIQPSEPRDSAVYFCASGPRVGNTEAFFGQGTRLTVV.

A single count supports this clone. The CDR3 sequence: CASSTQGRGTDTQYF. CDR3 DNA sequence: TGTGCCAGCAGCACCCAGGGGCGAGGCACAGATACGCAGTATTTT. The gene calls are TRBV3-1 (or the pseudogene TRBV3-2) and TRBJ2-3; possible D gene TRBD1, 6 bases. Looked up from germline, CDR1 is LGHDT and CDR2 is YNNKEL (reference sequence). CDR3 length equals 15 residues. Trimming shortened V by 5 bases and J by 1 base, and 13 bases separated the two germline ends.

V gene TRBV9 combines with J gene TRBJ2-6; D is perhaps TRBD1 (5 bases). The CDR3 sequence is 14 residues long. Trimming took 3 bases from V and 5 from J, leaving 9 bases between them. Germline assignment: CDR1 SGDLS and CDR2 YYNGEE. DNA of the CDR3: TGTGCCAGCAGCGCCGACAGTTGGGCCAACGTCCTGACTTTC. As protein: CASSADSWANVLTF.

This clone was detected only a few times. This sequence joins TRBV27 and TRBJ1-4, with TRBD1 matching over 9 bases. Trimming at V came to 5 bases and at J to 3 bases, leaving 4 bases not matched to a gene. CDR1 and CDR2 (germline): MNHEY, SMNVEV (reference sequence). The CDR3 totals 15 residues. Here the CDR3 DNA reads TGTGCCAGCAGTCTCAACAGGGGGCCTAATGAAAAACTGTTTTTT. Its translation: CASSLNRGPNEKLFF.

The genes are TRBV28 and TRBJ1-2; D is undetermined. Germline assignment: CDR1 MDHEN and CDR2 SYDVKM. CDR3 length: 12 residues. V lost 2 bases and J 4 bases, leaving 5 bases between the germline ends. CDR3 coding DNA: TGTGCCAGCAGTTTAACCCCCTATGGCTACACCTTC. Encoded protein: CASSLTPYGYTF.

The chain employs TRBV9 and TRBJ2-5, with D possibly being TRBD1 or TRBD2 (6 bases each). Trimming pared 1 base from V and 6 bases from J, leaving 16 bases between. The CDR3 runs 15 residues. Germline values: CDR1 SGDLS, CDR2 YYNGEE. The CDR3 loop reads CASSVKGGGVQTQYF. In nucleotides, the CDR3 is TGTGCCAGCAGCGTAAAGGGGGGCGGTGTCCAGACCCAGTACTTC.

For the CDR3, the DNA is TGTGCCAGCAGCTTAACGCGGGGGTCCAACGAGCAGTACTTC. It codes for CASSLTRGSNEQYF. This chain connects TRBV7-3 to TRBJ2-7; 7 nucleotides align to TRBD2. V lost 0 bases to trimming and J lost 5 bases; unmatched junction nucleotides: 4. The CDR3 contains 14 residues. Germline V gene sequence: CDR1 SGHTA, CDR2 FQGTGA.

The V call is TRBV4-2, the J call TRBJ2-2, with D maybe TRBD1 (6 bases). This CDR3 has 18 amino acids. Trimming removed 4 bases at V and 1 base at J, with 19 bases between. The germline CDR1 and CDR2 sequences are LGHNA and YNFKEQ. CDR3 DNA: TGTGCCAGCAGCCGCGCCCCGGGCAGGGGCCTGAACACCGGGGAGCTGTTTTTT. This translates into CASSRAPGRGLNTGELFF.